This TCR beta chain was sequenced during a study of blood T cell repertoires in COVID-19. Participants came from about 23 US areas, aged roughly 18 to 95 years. Produced via immunoSEQ multiplex PCR; TCRdb's table is partial and in-frame only. The table lists approximately 200,000 clones, 80% to 90% of them singletons, with roughly 4% in the top ten. The germline V gene has CDR1 SGDLS and CDR2 YYNGEE. V trimming: 4 bases; J trimming: 4 bases; junction bases outside the gene matches: 7. The length of the CDR3 is 14 residues. The J gene is TRBJ1-1, the V gene TRBV9; 7 bases line up with TRBD1. The sequencing sample was made of PBMCs or T cells enriched from blood (not recorded which). This receptor was obtained from a woman aged 25 to 39 who had been exposed to COVID-19. CDR3 nucleotides: TGTGCCAGCAGCAAGACAGGGCCCTTCACTGAAGCTTTCTTT. This translates into CASSKTGPFTEAFF.